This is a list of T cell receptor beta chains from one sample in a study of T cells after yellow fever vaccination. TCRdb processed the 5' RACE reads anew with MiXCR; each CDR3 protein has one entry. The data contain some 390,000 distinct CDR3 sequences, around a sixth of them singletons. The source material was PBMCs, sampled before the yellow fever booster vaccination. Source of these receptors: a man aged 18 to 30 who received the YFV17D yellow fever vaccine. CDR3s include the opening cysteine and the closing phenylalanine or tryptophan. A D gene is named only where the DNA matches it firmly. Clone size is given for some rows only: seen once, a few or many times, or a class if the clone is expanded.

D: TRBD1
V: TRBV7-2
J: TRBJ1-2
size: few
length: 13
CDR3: CASSGRTGNGYTF
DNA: TGTGCCAGCAGCGGACGGACAGGGAATGGCTACACCTTC

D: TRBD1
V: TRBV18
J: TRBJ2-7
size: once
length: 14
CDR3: CASSPQGAPYEQYF
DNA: TGTGCCAGCTCACCACAGGGGGCCCCCTACGAGCAGTACTTC

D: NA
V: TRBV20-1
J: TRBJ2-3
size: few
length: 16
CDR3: CSARDTALQLTDTQYF
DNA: TGCAGTGCTAGAGATACAGCACTACAACTCACAGATACGCAGTATTTT

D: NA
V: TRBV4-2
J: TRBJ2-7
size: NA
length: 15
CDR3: CASSQGGGTPYEQYF
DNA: TGTGCCAGCAGCCAAGGCGGCGGGACCCCCTACGAGCAGTACTTC

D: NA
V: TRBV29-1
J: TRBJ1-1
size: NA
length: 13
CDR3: CSVYPDTNTEAFF
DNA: TGCAGCGTTTACCCCGACACGAACACTGAAGCTTTCTTT

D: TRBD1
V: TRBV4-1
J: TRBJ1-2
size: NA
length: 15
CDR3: CASSHLPGQRYGYTF
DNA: TGCGCCAGCAGCCACTTACCGGGACAGCGATATGGCTACACCTTC

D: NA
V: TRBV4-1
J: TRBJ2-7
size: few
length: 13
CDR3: CASSQGRAYEQYF
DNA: TGCGCCAGCAGCCAAGGAAGGGCCTACGAGCAGTACTTC

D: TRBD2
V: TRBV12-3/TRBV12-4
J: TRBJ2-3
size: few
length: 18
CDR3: CASSPVVAGWEGTDTQYF
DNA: TGTGCCAGCTCCCCTGTGGTAGCGGGGTGGGAGGGCACAGATACGCAGTATTTT

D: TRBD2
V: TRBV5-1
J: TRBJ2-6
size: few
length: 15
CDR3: CASSPGGDGANVLTF
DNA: TGCGCCAGCAGCCCTGGGGGGGATGGGGCCAACGTCCTGACTTTC

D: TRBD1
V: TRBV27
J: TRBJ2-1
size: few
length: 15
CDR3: CASRPAGGAYNEQFF
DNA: TGTGCCAGCAGGCCCGCAGGGGGCGCTTACAATGAGCAGTTCTTC

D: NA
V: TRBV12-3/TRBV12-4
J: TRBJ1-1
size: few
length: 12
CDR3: CASRRVDTEAFF
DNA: TGTGCCAGCAGAAGGGTTGACACTGAAGCTTTCTTT

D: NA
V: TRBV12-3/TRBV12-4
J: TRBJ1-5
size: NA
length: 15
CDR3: CASSYRIIGNQPQHF
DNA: TGTGCCAGCAGTTACAGGATAATCGGCAATCAGCCCCAGCATTTT

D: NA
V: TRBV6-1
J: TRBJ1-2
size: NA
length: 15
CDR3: CASSEAGIGGRGYTF
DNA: TGTGCCAGCAGTGAAGCCGGGATAGGCGGTCGGGGCTACACCTTC

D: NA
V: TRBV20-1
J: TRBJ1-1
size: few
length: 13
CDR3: CSARRGGDTEAFF
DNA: TGCAGTGCTAGGAGAGGCGGGGACACTGAAGCTTTCTTT

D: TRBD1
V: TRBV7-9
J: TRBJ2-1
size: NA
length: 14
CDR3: CASSGDRLYNEQFF
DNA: TGTGCCAGCAGCGGGGACAGATTATACAATGAGCAGTTCTTC

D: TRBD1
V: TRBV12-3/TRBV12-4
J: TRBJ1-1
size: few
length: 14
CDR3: CASRWTGGQAEAFF
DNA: TGTGCCAGCAGATGGACAGGGGGCCAGGCTGAAGCTTTCTTT

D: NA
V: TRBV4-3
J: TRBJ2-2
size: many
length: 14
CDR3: CASGTPVGGGELFF
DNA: TGCGCCAGCGGAACCCCAGTCGGGGGCGGGGAGCTGTTTTTT

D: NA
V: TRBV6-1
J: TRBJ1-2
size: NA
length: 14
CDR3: CASSESAGHYGYTF
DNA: TGTGCCAGCAGTGAATCGGCAGGCCACTATGGCTACACCTTC

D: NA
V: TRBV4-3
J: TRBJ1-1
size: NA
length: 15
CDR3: CASSQETKLNTEAFF
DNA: TGCGCCAGCAGCCAGGAGACCAAGTTGAACACTGAAGCTTTCTTT

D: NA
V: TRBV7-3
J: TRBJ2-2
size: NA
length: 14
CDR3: CASSLLLGSGELFF
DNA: TGTGCCAGCAGCTTATTGTTGGGTTCCGGGGAGCTGTTTTTT

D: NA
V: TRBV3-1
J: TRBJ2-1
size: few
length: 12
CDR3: CASSQEAHEQFF
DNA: TGTGCCAGCAGCCAAGAGGCGCATGAGCAGTTCTTC

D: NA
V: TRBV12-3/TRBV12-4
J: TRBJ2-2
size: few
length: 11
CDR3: CASMNTGELFF
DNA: TGTGCCAGCATGAACACCGGGGAGCTGTTTTTT

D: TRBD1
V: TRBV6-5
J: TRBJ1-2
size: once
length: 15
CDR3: CASRYQGVGNYGYTF
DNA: TGTGCCAGCAGATATCAGGGGGTAGGGAACTATGGCTACACCTTC

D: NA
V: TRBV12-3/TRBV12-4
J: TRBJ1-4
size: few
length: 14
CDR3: CASSLSYTFEKLFF
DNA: TGTGCCAGCAGTTTATCGTACACCTTTGAAAAACTGTTTTTT

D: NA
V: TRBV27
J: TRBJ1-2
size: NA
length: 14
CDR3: CASRRQEFNYGYTF
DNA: TGTGCCAGCAGGAGACAGGAATTTAACTATGGCTACACCTTC

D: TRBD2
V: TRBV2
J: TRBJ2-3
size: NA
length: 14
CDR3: CASSSTSGGDTQYF
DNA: TGTGCCAGCAGCTCGACTAGCGGGGGGGATACGCAGTATTTT

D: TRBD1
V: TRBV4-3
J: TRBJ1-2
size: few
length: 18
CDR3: CASSQDTDRGRGVYGYTF
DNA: TGCGCCAGCAGCCAAGATACGGACAGGGGTCGGGGGGTCTATGGCTACACCTTC

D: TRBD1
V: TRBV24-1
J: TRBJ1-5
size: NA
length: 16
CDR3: CATSDNRGPSNQPQHF
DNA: TGTGCCACCAGTGACAACAGGGGCCCTAGCAATCAGCCCCAGCATTTT

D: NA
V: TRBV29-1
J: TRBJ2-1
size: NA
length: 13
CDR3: CSVEGRLRNEQFF
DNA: TGCAGCGTTGAGGGCCGTCTCCGGAATGAGCAGTTCTTC

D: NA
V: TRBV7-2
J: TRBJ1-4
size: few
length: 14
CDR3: CASSLGGAYEKLFF
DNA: TGTGCCAGCAGCTTAGGGGGGGCTTACGAAAAACTGTTTTTT

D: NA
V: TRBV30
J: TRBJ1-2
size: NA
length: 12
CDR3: CAWGTGNYGYTF
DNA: TGTGCCTGGGGAACAGGGAACTATGGCTACACCTTC

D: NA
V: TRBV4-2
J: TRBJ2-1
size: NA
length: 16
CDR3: CASSQEGRGSYNEQFF
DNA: TGTGCCAGCAGCCAAGAAGGTAGAGGCTCCTACAATGAGCAGTTCTTC

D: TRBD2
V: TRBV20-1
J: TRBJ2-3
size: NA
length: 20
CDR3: CSARAPPGTSGGAGPDTQYF
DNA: TGCAGTGCTAGAGCCCCCCCCGGGACTAGCGGGGGGGCCGGGCCAGATACGCAGTATTTT

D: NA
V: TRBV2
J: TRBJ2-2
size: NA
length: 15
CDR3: CASRATGPNTGELFF
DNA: TGTGCCAGCAGGGCGACAGGCCCCAACACCGGGGAGCTGTTTTTT

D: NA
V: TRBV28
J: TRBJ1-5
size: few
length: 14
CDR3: CASSSFLPGQPQHF
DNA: TGTGCCAGCAGCTCATTCCTGCCGGGCCAGCCCCAGCATTTT

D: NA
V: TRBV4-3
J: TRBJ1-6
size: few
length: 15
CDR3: CASSQDIAYNSPLHF
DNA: TGCGCCAGCAGCCAGGACATAGCGTATAATTCACCCCTCCACTTT